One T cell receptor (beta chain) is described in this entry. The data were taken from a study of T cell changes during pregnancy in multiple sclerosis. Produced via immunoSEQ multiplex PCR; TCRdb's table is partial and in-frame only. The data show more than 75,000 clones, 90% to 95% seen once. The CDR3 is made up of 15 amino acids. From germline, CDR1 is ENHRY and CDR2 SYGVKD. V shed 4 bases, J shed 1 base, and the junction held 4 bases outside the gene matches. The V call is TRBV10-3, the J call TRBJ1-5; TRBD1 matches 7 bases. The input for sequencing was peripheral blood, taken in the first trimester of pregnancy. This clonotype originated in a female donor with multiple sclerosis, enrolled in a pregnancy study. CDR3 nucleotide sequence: TGTGCCATCAGTGGGTCGACAGGGAGCAATCAGCCCCAGCATTTT. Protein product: CAISGSTGSNQPQHF.